Below, 9 T cell receptor beta chains from the same sample are listed, as sequenced in a study of T cells in Graves' hyperthyroidism and ophthalmopathy. Researchers amplified the TCR beta CDR3 regions from RNA transcripts. HTBI primers drove first-round RT-PCR of the TCR CDR3. MiXCR was run by TCRdb on the multiplex PCR reads, yielding one entry per CDR3 protein. The sample carries more than 300,000 distinct CDR3 sequences, about a sixth recorded once. Input material: blood. All receptors derive from a young woman with Graves' hyperthyroidism that later progressed to Graves' ophthalmopathy.

The chain uses TRBV14 and TRBJ1-1; D unresolved. V was clipped by 6 bases and J by 0 bases, with 11 bases between them. Looked up from germline, CDR1 is SGHDN and CDR2 is FVKESK. The CDR3 totals 14 residues. The CDR3 DNA reads as TGTGCCAGCAGTCACCTCGAGATGAACACTGAAGCTTTCTTT. Encoded protein: CASSHLEMNTEAFF.

The gene calls are TRBV18 and TRBJ2-1; D gene ambiguous. Germline V CDR1 and CDR2: KGHSH, LQKENI. V lost 0 bases, J lost 5 bases, and 8 bases lay in between. The CDR3 sequence is 14 residues long. The CDR3 region has the DNA TGTGCCAGCTCACCACCGAATTCCCACAATGAGCAGTTCTTC. Translating gives CASSPPNSHNEQFF.

This clonotype came up many times. The rearrangement links TRBV12-3 or TRBV12-4 to TRBJ1-4; perhaps TRBD1 as D (5 bases). V lost 6 bases to trimming and J lost 10 bases, with 15 bases between them. CDR3 size: 13 residues. The CDR3 region is CASSNDSGLKLFF. CDR3 DNA: TGTGCCAGCAGCAATGACAGTGGCCTAAAACTGTTTTTT.

The chain employs TRBV15 and TRBJ2-1; 9 bases are shared with TRBD2. The CDR3 spans 18 residues. Germline V CDR1 and CDR2: LNHNV, YYDKDF (reference sequence). The V segment lost 2 bases and the J segment 0 bases; nucleotides outside the gene matches: 8. CDR3 amino acids: CATSRYAGGPSSYNEQFF. The CDR3 DNA sequence: TGTGCCACCAGCAGATATGCGGGGGGGCCCAGCTCCTACAATGAGCAGTTCTTC.

This clonotype has ten or more counts. V gene TRBV4-1 combines with J gene TRBJ2-3; D remains unclear. Looked up from germline, CDR1 is MGHRA and CDR2 is YSYEKL. Trimming stripped 4 bases from V and 2 bases from J, with 25 bases between. The CDR3 is 19 residues long. Written as DNA, the CDR3 is TGCGCCAGCAGCCCGCTGGTCGTGCGTGGCCCTTGGAACACAGATACGCAGTATTTT. The encoded protein is CASSPLVVRGPWNTDTQYF.

The gene calls are TRBV20-1 and TRBJ1-6, with D unclear. In germline, CDR1 is DFQATT, CDR2 SNEGSKA (reference sequence). The length of the CDR3 is 14 residues. V shed 3 bases and J shed 2 bases, with 8 bases lying between them. Here the CDR3 DNA reads TGCAGTGCTAGTACCCACACCTATAATTCACCCCTCCACTTT. This sequence encodes CSASTHTYNSPLHF.

The chain couples TRBV24-1 to TRBJ2-3; possibly TRBD2 for D (5 bases). V lost 6 bases, J lost 0 bases, and 12 bases lay in between. Germline CDR1 and CDR2: KGHDR and SFDVKD. The CDR3 is made up of 15 amino acids. CDR3: CATSWRSSSTDTQYF. CDR3 in DNA: TGTGCCACCAGTTGGAGGAGCTCTAGCACAGATACGCAGTATTTT.

V usage is TRBV19 and J usage is TRBJ2-7, with TRBD2 matching 7 bases. After removal of 2 bases from V and 3 bases from J, the junction contained 4 bases not matched to a gene. CDR1 and CDR2 (germline): LNHDA, SQIVND (reference sequence). The length of the CDR3 is 14 residues. The DNA of the CDR3 is TGTGCCAGTAGTATACTGGCGGGAGACTACGAGCAGTACTTC. It codes for CASSILAGDYEQYF.

There are many counts of this clonotype. J is TRBJ1-3 and V is TRBV12-5; 8 bases map to TRBD1. The germline gives CDR1 LGHNT, CDR2 FRNRAP. Trimming cost V 6 bases and J 0 bases; bases outside gene matches: 4. The CDR3 sequence is 15 residues long. The CDR3 DNA sequence: TGTGCTAGTGGAACGGACAGGGACTCTGGAAACACCATATATTTT. Its translation: CASGTDRDSGNTIYF.